The 20 T cell receptor beta chains below all came from one sample that was sequenced in a study of CD8 T cells in Susac syndrome. A quantity of about 0.5 to 1 ug RNA underwent reverse transcription using random hexamers. TCRdb re-derived calls from the immunoSEQ multiplex PCR reads in MiXCR, one entry per CDR3 protein. The sample holds some 150,000 distinct CDR3 sequences; 94% are singletons and the top ten take approximately 0.27%. Sequenced: CD8+ T cells from PBMCs. The receptor set was obtained from a human donor in good health.

The chain employs TRBV20-1 and TRBJ2-7, with D unclear. CDR1 is DFQATT, CDR2 SNEGSKA, per germline (reference sequence). Trimming removed 7 bases from V and 4 bases from J, with 17 bases in between. The CDR3 is made up of 13 amino acids. The DNA for the CDR3 is TGCAGTGTTACAACTTCAGACGGGTACGAGCAGTACTTC. It is translated as CSVTTSDGYEQYF.

This clonotype has a handful of counts. The chain uses TRBV19 and TRBJ2-1; the D is unclear. The germline CDR1 and CDR2 sequences are LNHDA and SQIVND (reference sequence). The V gene lost 5 bases and the J gene lost 3 bases, with 5 bases spanning the gap. The CDR3 loop spans 12 amino acids. The CDR3 protein is CASSDNYNEQFF. CDR3 in DNA: TGTGCCAGTAGTGACAACTACAATGAGCAGTTCTTC.

This clonotype was counted once. V gene TRBV7-9 combines with J gene TRBJ2-2; tentative D call: TRBD1 (5 bases). Germline V gene lookup returns CDR1 SEHNR and CDR2 FQNEAQ (reference sequence). V lost 1 base to trimming and J lost 2 bases, with 8 bases between them. The length of the CDR3 is 15 residues. CDR3 residues: CASSLVQGNTGELFF. CDR3 nucleotide sequence: TGTGCCAGCAGCTTAGTCCAGGGAAACACCGGGGAGCTGTTTTTT.

The chain links TRBV9 to TRBJ2-1; tentative D call: TRBD2 (6 bases). Trimming took off 3 bases at V and 9 bases at J, with 16 bases between the two ends. Germline V gene lookup returns CDR1 SGDLS and CDR2 YYNGEE. The CDR3 is 14 amino acids. The CDR3 nucleotides read TGTGCCAGCAGCGGTAGCGGCAGTGGTGGTGAGCAGTTCTTC. Translation gives CASSGSGSGGEQFF.

This chain connects TRBV7-6 to TRBJ2-1; 9 positions agree with TRBD2. The CDR3 has 16 amino acids. V dropped 2 bases and J dropped 2; count of bases not matched to a gene: 4. CDR1 and CDR2 from the germline V gene are SGHVS and FNYEAQ. The CDR3 nucleotides are TGTGCCAGCAGCTTAAGACTAGCGGAGACCTACAATGAGCAGTTCTTC. Its translation is CASSLRLAETYNEQFF.

The rearrangement links TRBV30 to TRBJ1-1; 7 bases align to TRBD1. Germline CDR1 and CDR2: GTSNPN and SVGIG (reference sequence). Unmatched junction bases numbered 6, after V lost 0 bases and J lost 8 bases. This CDR3 has 13 amino acids. CDR3 region: CAWSVSGGSEAFF. DNA for the CDR3: TGTGCCTGGAGTGTATCAGGGGGGTCGGAAGCTTTCTTT.

This clonotype was recorded once. The V call is TRBV5-1, the J call TRBJ2-5; D gene ambiguous. This CDR3 comprises 15 residues. Germline V gives CDR1 SGHRS, CDR2 YFSETQ. Trimming took off 0 bases at V and 0 bases at J, with 9 bases between the two ends. CDR3 nucleotides: TGCGCCAGCAGCTTGGGGGTCAGCAACCAAGAGACCCAGTACTTC. As protein: CASSLGVSNQETQYF.

The gene calls are TRBV28 and TRBJ1-1; no firm D call. Germline assignment: CDR1 MDHEN and CDR2 SYDVKM. The CDR3 is made up of 15 amino acids. Trimming pared 2 bases from V and 0 bases from J, leaving 10 bases between. The CDR3 loop reads CASSLVLGVNTEAFF. The DNA for the CDR3 is TGTGCCAGCAGTTTAGTCTTGGGAGTGAACACTGAAGCTTTCTTT.

The chain joins TRBV29-1 to TRBJ2-7; 12 nucleotides line up with TRBD2. The CDR3 length is 13 residues. The germline V gene encodes CDR1 SQVTM and CDR2 ANQGSEA. The trim removed 7 bases at V and 4 bases at J, leaving 5 bases unmatched. CDR3 nucleotides: TGCAGCGCTAGCGGGGGGGATCGGTACGAGCAGTACTTC. As protein: CSASGGDRYEQYF.

The J gene is TRBJ2-7, the V gene TRBV27; 10 bases are shared with TRBD1. The germline V gene has CDR1 MNHEY and CDR2 SMNVEV (reference sequence). This CDR3 contains 14 residues. J gave up 6 bases and V 6 bases, and 8 bases lay outside the gene matches. CDR3 in DNA: TGTGCCAGCAGGGACAGGGGGGGGTTCCTCGAGCAGTACTTC. This codes for CASRDRGGFLEQYF.

This chain uses TRBV5-1 with TRBJ2-1; D uncertain. CDR3 size: 12 residues. The V gene lost 7 bases and the J gene lost 4 bases, with 9 bases spanning the gap. Germline V gives CDR1 SGHRS, CDR2 YFSETQ. Here the CDR3 reads CASARSYNEQFF. The CDR3 DNA follows: TGCGCCAGCGCCCGGAGTTACAATGAGCAGTTCTTC.

The rearrangement links TRBV6-2 or TRBV6-3 to TRBJ2-7, with 10 bases lining up with TRBD1. Germline loops: CDR1 MNHEY, CDR2 SVGEGT. V dropped 9 bases and J dropped 5; count of bases not matched to a gene: 16. This CDR3 contains 16 residues. The CDR3 loop is CASSAPGTGDTDEQYF. The CDR3 DNA reads TGTGCCAGTTCTGCCCCCGGGACAGGGGATACAGACGAGCAGTACTTC.

V gene TRBV12-1 combines with J gene TRBJ2-5. TRBV12-1 is reported as a pseudogene. The CDR3 consists of 15 residues. The CDR3 sequence: CASSFDFVGCETQYF. The CDR3 DNA sequence: TGTGCCAGCAGCTTTGATTTCGTAGGGTGCGAGACCCAGTACTTC.

In its sample, this clonotype was seen once. The V call is TRBV9, the J call TRBJ2-5; no firm D call. Germline V lookup: CDR1 SGDLS, CDR2 YYNGEE. This CDR3 comprises 14 residues. V was clipped by 5 bases and J by 3 bases, with 14 bases between them. This CDR3 reads CASSPAFGEETQYF. Here the CDR3 DNA reads TGTGCCAGCAGTCCCGCGTTTGGGGAAGAGACCCAGTACTTC.

The chain recombines TRBV11-2 with TRBJ2-1; no firm D call. Germline CDR1 is SGHAT and CDR2 is FQNNGV. V dropped 1 base and J dropped 5 bases, with 6 bases sitting between them. CDR3 size: 13 residues. CDR3 region: CASSLAENNEQFF. The CDR3 DNA sequence: TGTGCCAGCAGCTTAGCCGAGAACAATGAGCAGTTCTTC.

For this clonotype: At one end, the junction sequence differs from germline, possibly due to a read error. The chain recombines TRBV28 with TRBJ2-5; no definite D call. CDR3 length: 15 residues. Germline CDR1 reads MDHEN; CDR2 reads SYDVKM. CDR3 amino acids: CASSLAAPIQETLYF. The CDR3 bases are TGTGCCAGCAGTTTAGCGGCGCCGATTCAAGAGACCCTGTACTTC.

The sample holds one count of this clonotype. The V call is TRBV12-3 or TRBV12-4, the J call TRBJ1-1; D unclear. The CDR3 is 12 amino acids. V lost 3 bases and J lost 4, with 6 bases in between. This CDR3 reads CASSFAVTEAFF. The CDR3, as DNA: TGTGCCAGCAGTTTCGCCGTCACTGAAGCTTTCTTT.

This sequence joins TRBV15 and TRBJ1-2; 9 bases map to TRBD1. The germline CDR1 and CDR2 sequences are LNHNV and YYDKDF (reference sequence). This CDR3 has 14 amino acids. V trimming: 4 bases; J trimming: 3 bases; junction bases outside the gene matches: 3. The CDR3 region has the DNA TGTGCCACCAGCATGGACAGGGGTGACTATGGCTACACCTTC. It yields the protein CATSMDRGDYGYTF.

CDR3 sequence reads: CATSDLSGEAFF. The CDR3 DNA sequence: TGTGCCACCAGTGATTTGTCGGGGGAAGCTTTCTTT. The rearrangement uses TRBV24-1 and TRBJ1-1; no clear D gene. CDR1 and CDR2 (germline): KGHDR, SFDVKD. With 0 bases removed from V and 8 bases from J, the gap between germline ends came to 6 bases. The length of the CDR3 is 12 residues.

The CDR3 DNA reads as TGTGCCAGCAGTTGGGCCAGGTCCTACGAGCAGTACTTC. It codes for CASSWARSYEQYF. The V gene is TRBV28, the J gene TRBJ2-7; D remains ambiguous. This CDR3 has 13 residues. Looked up from germline, CDR1 is MDHEN and CDR2 is SYDVKM. V was clipped by 4 bases and J by 1 base, with 8 bases between them.